This T cell receptor (beta chain) appears in the sequencing data of a study of human T cells and chemical hapten exposure. Whole-study context: TCR yields per sample varied mostly from small pooled library volume differences. Overall study findings and caveats: TCRs above 1 in 1000 frequency did not change with DPC sensitization. Counts of expanded TCRs at PT1 were positively correlated with patch test score.

TCRdb fed the RACE reads into MiXCR, producing one record per CDR3 protein. The data hold more than 85,000 distinct CDR3 sequences, with under 40% observed a single time. The sample's time point: patch test 3, about 24 weeks after DPC sensitization. Stated treatment: therapeutic diphenylcyclopropenone sensitization with weekly scalp DPC. Concerning this clonotype: The antigen remains unidentified.

Between the trimmed V and J ends, which lost 7 bases and 0 bases, there was a span of 15 bases. This CDR3 is 15 amino acids long. The germline V gene encodes CDR1 SQVTM and CDR2 ANQGSEA. The material was whole blood, obtained in connection with sensitization to the hapten diphenylcyclopropenone (DPC). This receptor was identified in a man between 35 and 55 years old with alopecia areata. Some clones in this sample may be carry-over from other donors' samples. This chain uses TRBV29-1 with TRBJ2-2, with D maybe TRBD1 (5 bases). The CDR3 is CSATPRGTNTGELFF. CDR3 nucleotide sequence: TGCAGCGCCACGCCAAGGGGAACGAACACCGGGGAGCTGTTTTTT.